This T cell receptor beta chain was observed in a study of blood T cell dynamics during melanoma immunotherapy. In the study overall: Standard first-line treatment here was pembrolizumab or nivolumab plus ipilimumab in metastatic melanoma. Overall study results and limits: Disease-control patients' PBMC repertoires became either more clonal or more diverse at W3.

The V gene's germline CDR1 is SNHLY and CDR2 FYNNEI. The V end lost 6 bases, the J end lost 6 bases, and 15 bases lay between the germline ends. This CDR3 spans 13 amino acids. Each bulk PBMC sample had approximately 400 ng DNA loaded. Libraries were prepared by immunoSEQ multiplex PCR; TCRdb keeps only in-frame clonotypes and omits some of them. This sample carries over 13,000 clones, over 65% of them seen once, and the ten largest clones take about 4.6%. This clone was seen a few times. Its antigen is as yet unknown. The time point is: pre-treatment baseline. One draw preceded checkpoint blockade; another followed its first cycle at week 3.

The material sequenced was blood, taken from a patient treated with checkpoint blockade. The source is a human donor with melanoma. This chain uses TRBV2 with TRBJ2-7; tentative D call: TRBD2 (5 bases). The DNA for the CDR3 is TGTGCCAGCAGCGGTCGGGGAGTTAGCGAGCAGTACTTC. Translation: CASSGRGVSEQYF.